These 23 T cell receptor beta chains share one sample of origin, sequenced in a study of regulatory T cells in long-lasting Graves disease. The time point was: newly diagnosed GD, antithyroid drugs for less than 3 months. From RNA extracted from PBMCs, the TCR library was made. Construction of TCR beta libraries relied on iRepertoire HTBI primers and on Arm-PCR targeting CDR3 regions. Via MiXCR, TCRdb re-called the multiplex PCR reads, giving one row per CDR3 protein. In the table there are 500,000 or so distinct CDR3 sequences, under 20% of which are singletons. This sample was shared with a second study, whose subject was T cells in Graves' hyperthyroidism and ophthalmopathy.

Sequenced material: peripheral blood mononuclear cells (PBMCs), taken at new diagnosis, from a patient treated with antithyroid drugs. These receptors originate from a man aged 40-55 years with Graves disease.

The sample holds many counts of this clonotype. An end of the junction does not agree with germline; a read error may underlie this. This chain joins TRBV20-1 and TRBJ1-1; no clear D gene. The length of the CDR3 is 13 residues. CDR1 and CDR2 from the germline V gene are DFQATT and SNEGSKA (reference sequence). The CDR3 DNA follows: TGCAGTGCTCCGACGAACATGAACACTGAGGCTTTCTTT. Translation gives CSAPTNMNTEAFF.

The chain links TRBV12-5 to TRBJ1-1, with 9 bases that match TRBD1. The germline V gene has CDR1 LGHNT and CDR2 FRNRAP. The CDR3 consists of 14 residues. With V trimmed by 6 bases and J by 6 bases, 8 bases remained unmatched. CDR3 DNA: TGTGCTAGTGGCGTTACAGGGGGCAGCGCTGAAGCTTTCTTT. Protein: CASGVTGGSAEAFF.

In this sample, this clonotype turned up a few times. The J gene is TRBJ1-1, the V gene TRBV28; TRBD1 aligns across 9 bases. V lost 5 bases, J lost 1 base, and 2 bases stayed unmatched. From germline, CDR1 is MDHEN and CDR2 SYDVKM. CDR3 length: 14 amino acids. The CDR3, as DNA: TGTGCCAGCAGTACAGGGGGCTGGAACACTGAAGCTTTCTTT. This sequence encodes CASSTGGWNTEAFF.

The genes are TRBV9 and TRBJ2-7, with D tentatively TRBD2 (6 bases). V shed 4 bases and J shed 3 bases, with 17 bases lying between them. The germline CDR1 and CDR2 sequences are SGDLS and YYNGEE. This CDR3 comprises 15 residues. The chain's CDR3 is CASSSRDSLLYEQYF. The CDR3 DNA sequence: TGTGCCAGCAGCAGCCGGGACTCCTTACTCTACGAGCAGTACTTC.

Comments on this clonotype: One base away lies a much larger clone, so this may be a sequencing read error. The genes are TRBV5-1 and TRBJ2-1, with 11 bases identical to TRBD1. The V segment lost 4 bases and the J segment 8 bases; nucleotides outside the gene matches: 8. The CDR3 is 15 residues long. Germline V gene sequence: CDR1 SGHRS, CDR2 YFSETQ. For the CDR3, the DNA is TGCGCCAGCAGCGCCGGACAGGGGGCTGGCGATGAGCAGTTCTTC. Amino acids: CASSAGQGAGDEQFF. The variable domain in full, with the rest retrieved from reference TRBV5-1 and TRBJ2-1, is KAGVTQTPRYLIKTRGQQVTLSCSPISGHRSVSWYQQTPGQGLQFLFEYFSETQRNKGNFPGRFSGRQFSNSRSEMNVSTLELGDSALYLCASSAGQGAGDEQFFGPGTRLTVL.

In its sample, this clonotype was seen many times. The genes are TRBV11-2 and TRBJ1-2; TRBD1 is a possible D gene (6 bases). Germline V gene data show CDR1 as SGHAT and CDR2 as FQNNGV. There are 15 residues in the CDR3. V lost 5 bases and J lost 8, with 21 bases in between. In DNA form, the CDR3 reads TGTGCCAGCAGCACCGGAGTTACAGGGTTTACCGGCTACACCTTC. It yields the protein CASSTGVTGFTGYTF.

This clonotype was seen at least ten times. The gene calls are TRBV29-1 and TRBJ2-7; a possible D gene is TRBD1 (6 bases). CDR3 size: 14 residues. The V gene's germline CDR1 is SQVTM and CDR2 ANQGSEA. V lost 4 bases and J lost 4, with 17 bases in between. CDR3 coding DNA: TGCAGCGTTGCCGATATGGGGACATATTACGAGCAGTACTTC. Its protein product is CSVADMGTYYEQYF.

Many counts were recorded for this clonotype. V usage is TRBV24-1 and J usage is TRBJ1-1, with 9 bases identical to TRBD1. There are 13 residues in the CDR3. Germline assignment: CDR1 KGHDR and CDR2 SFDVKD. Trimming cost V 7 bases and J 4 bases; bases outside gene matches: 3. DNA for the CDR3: TGTGCCACCAGATCGACAGGGGGCACTGAAGCTTTCTTT. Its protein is CATRSTGGTEAFF.

CDR3 DNA: TGCAGCGTTCTCACGGGACTAGCGGGAGCGCAGTTCTTC. Encoded protein: CSVLTGLAGAQFF. The chain joins TRBV29-1 to TRBJ2-1; 14 nucleotides match TRBD2. This CDR3 has 13 amino acids. Germline assignment: CDR1 SQVTM and CDR2 ANQGSEA. V trimming: 5 bases; J trimming: 12 bases; junction bases outside the gene matches: 6.

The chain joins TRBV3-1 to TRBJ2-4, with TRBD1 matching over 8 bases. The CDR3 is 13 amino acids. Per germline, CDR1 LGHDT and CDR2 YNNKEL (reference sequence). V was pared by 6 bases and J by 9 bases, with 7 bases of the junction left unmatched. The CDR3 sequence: CASRSRTGPIQYF. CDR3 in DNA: TGTGCCAGCAGATCTCGGACAGGGCCCATTCAGTACTTC.

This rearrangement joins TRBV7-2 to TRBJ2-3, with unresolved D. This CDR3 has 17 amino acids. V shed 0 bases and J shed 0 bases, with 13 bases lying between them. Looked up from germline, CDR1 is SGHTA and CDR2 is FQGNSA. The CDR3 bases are TGTGCCAGCAGCTTAGCCCCTGGGGTCTCTAGCACAGATACGCAGTATTTT. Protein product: CASSLAPGVSSTDTQYF.

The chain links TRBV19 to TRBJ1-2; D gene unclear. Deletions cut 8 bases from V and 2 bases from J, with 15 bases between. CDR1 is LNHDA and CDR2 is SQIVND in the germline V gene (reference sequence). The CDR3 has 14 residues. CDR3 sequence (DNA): TGTGCCAGTGGCCCGGGCGCGTGGAACTATGGCTACACCTTC. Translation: CASGPGAWNYGYTF.

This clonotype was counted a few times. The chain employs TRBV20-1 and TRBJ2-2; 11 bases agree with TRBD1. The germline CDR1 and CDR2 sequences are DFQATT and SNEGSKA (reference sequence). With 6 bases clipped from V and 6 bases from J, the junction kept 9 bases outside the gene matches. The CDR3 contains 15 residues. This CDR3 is CSARTGGWFAGELFF. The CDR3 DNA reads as TGCAGTGCCCGGACAGGGGGCTGGTTTGCCGGGGAGCTGTTTTTT.

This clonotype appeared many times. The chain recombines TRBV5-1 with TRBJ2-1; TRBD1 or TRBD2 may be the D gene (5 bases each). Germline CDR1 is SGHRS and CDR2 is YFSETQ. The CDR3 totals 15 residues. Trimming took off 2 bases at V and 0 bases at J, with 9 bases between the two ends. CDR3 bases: TGCGCCAGCAGCTTTGAGGGGAACTCCTACAATGAGCAGTTCTTC. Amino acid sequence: CASSFEGNSYNEQFF.

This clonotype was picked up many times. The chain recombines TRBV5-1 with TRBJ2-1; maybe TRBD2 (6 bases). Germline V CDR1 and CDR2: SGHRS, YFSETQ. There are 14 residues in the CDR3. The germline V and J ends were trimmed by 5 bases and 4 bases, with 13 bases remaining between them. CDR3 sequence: CASRPDGSYNEQFF. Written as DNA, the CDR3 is TGCGCCAGCAGACCCGACGGGAGTTACAATGAGCAGTTCTTC.

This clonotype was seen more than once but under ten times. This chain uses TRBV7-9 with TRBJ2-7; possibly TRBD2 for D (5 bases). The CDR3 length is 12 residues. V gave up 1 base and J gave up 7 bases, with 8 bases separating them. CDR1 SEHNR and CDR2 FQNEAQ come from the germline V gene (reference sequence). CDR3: CASSLGELEQYF. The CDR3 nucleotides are TGTGCCAGCAGCTTAGGGGAGCTTGAGCAGTACTTC.

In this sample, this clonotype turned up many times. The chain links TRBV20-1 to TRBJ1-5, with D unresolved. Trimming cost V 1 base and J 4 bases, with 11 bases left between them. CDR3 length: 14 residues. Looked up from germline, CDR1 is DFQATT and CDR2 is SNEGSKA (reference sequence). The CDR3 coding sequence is TGCAGTGCTAGAGGGGGAGGCAGGAATCAGCCCCAGCATTTT. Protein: CSARGGGRNQPQHF.

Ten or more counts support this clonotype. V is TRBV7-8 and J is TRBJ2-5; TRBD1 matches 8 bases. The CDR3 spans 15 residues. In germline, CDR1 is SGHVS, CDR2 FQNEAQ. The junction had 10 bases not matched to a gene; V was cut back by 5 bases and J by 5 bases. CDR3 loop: CASSIRQGMVETQYF. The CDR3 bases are TGTGCCAGCAGCATCCGACAGGGGATGGTCGAGACCCAGTACTTC.

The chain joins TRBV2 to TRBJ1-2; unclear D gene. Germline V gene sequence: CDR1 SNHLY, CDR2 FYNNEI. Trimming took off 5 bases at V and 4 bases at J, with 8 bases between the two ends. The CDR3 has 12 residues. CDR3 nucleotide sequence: TGTGCCAGCAGTTCCCTTGGCTATGGCTACACCTTC. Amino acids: CASSSLGYGYTF.

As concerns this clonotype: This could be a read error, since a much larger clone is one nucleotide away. This CDR3 is CASTRSTSQPQHF. In nucleotides, the CDR3 is TGTGCCAGCACCCGCTCCACCAGTCAGCCCCAGCATTTT. The V and J genes are TRBV12-3 or TRBV12-4 and TRBJ1-5, with no clear D. Trimming left V 7 bases short and J 6 bases short, with 13 bases between. The CDR3 covers 13 residues.

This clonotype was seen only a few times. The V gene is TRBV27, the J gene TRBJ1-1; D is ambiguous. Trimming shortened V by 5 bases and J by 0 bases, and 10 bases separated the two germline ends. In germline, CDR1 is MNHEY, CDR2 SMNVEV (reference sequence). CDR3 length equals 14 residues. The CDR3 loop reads CASSREGMNTEAFF. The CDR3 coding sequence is TGTGCCAGCAGTCGGGAAGGGATGAACACTGAAGCTTTCTTT.

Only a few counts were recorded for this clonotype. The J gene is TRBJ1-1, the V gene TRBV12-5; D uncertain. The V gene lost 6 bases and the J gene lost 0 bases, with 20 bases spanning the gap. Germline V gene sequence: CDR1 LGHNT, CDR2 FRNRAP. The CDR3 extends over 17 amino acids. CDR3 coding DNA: TGTGCTAGTGGATTTCCCTGGGCAGGAGCCATGAACACTGAAGCTTTCTTT. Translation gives CASGFPWAGAMNTEAFF.

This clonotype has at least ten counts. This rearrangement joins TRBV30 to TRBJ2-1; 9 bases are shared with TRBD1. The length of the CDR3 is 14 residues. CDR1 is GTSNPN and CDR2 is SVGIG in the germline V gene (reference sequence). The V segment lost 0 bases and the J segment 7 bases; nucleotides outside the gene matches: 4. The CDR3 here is CAWSVGGTGNEQFF. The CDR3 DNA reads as TGTGCCTGGAGTGTAGGCGGGACAGGGAATGAGCAGTTCTTC.